The 12 T cell receptor beta chains presented below share a single source sample, sequenced in a study of memory B cells and T cells in multiple sclerosis. Separate sequencing covered autoproliferating (CFSE-dim) and non-proliferating (CFSE-high) T cells from stimulus-free culture. About 50 million CFSE-labeled PBMCs were cultured less than eight days unstimulated, then replicate wells were pooled. Produced via immunoSEQ multiplex PCR; TCRdb's table is partial and in-frame only. The sample lists roughly 12,000 clones, roughly four fifths occurring once. No antigens are known for them. Sequencing was performed on PBMCs from blood kept in culture. The origin of the receptors is a human donor with multiple sclerosis.

J is TRBJ1-1 and V is TRBV5-8; the match to TRBD1 covers 10 bases. This CDR3 is 15 amino acids long. V lost 0 bases to trimming and J lost 1 base; unmatched junction nucleotides: 0. Germline V gene sequence: CDR1 SGHTS, CDR2 YDEGEE. CDR3 region: CASSLGTGGNTEAFF. As DNA, the CDR3 is TGTGCCAGCAGCTTGGGGACAGGGGGGAACACTGAAGCTTTCTTT. Full variable domain (rest looked up from reference TRBV5-8 and TRBJ1-1): EAGVTQSPTHLIKTRGQQATLRCSPISGHTSVYWYQQALGLGLQFLLWYDEGEERNRGNFPPRFSGRQFPNYSSELNVNALELEDSALYLCASSLGTGGNTEAFFGQGTRLTVV.

The rearrangement joins TRBV5-1 to TRBJ2-2, with TRBD1 matching 9 bases. CDR1 and CDR2 from the germline V gene are SGHRS and YFSETQ. This CDR3 region has 14 residues. V shed 0 bases and J 6 bases; nucleotides not matched to a gene: 0. This chain's CDR3 is CASSLGQGAGELFF. The CDR3 DNA is TGCGCCAGCAGCTTGGGACAGGGGGCCGGGGAGCTGTTTTTT. The whole variable domain, filled in from reference TRBV5-1 and TRBJ2-2, reads KAGVTQTPRYLIKTRGQQVTLSCSPISGHRSVSWYQQTPGQGLQFLFEYFSETQRNKGNFPGRFSGRQFSNSRSEMNVSTLELGDSALYLCASSLGQGAGELFFGEGSRLTVL.

The genes are TRBV29-1 and TRBJ2-7, with D perhaps matching TRBD2 (5 bases). This CDR3 contains 11 residues. V lost 4 bases, J lost 3 bases, and 7 bases lay in between. Germline V gene sequence: CDR1 SQVTM, CDR2 ANQGSEA. The CDR3 sequence: CSVGRDYEQYF. For the CDR3, the DNA is TGCAGCGTTGGACGGGACTACGAGCAGTACTTC.

This clone was observed a few times. This chain joins TRBV19 and TRBJ1-1; D is uncertain. The CDR3 has 12 amino acids. V was pared by 7 bases and J by 4 bases, with 10 bases between. Germline CDR1 LNHDA, CDR2 SQIVND (reference sequence). The CDR3 DNA sequence: TGTGCCAGTACGGCGCGGCTCACTGAAGCTTTCTTT. Amino acids: CASTARLTEAFF.

This clone was seen only a few times. This rearrangement joins TRBV6-1 to TRBJ2-7; 12 bases align to TRBD2. The junction had 9 bases not matched to a gene; V was cut back by 6 bases and J by 6 bases. This CDR3 contains 15 residues. The germline V gene has CDR1 MNHNS and CDR2 SASEGT. CDR3 residues: CASSQRTSGIIEQYF. Here the CDR3 DNA reads TGTGCCAGCAGCCAAAGGACTAGCGGGATTATCGAGCAGTACTTC.

To note about this clone: This specimen includes other DNA sequences encoding the same CDR3. V gene TRBV5-1 combines with J gene TRBJ2-1; 12 nucleotides line up with TRBD2. V lost 4 bases to trimming and J lost 4 bases; unmatched junction nucleotides: 3. The CDR3 runs to 15 residues. Germline CDR1 and CDR2: SGHRS and YFSETQ. The CDR3 region is CASSPGLAGYNEQFF. The CDR3 DNA reads TGCGCCAGCAGCCCTGGACTAGCGGGATACAATGAGCAGTTCTTC.

This clone was found once. V usage is TRBV11-2 and J usage is TRBJ2-1; TRBD2 might be the D (6 bases). Germline V gene lookup returns CDR1 SGHAT and CDR2 FQNNGV. This CDR3 contains 16 residues. The ends were cut back, 5 bases at V and 1 base at J, with 15 bases in the middle. The CDR3 nucleotides are TGTGCCAGCAGCCCCGGGACTTTCCCTTCCTACAATGAGCAGTTCTTC. Protein product: CASSPGTFPSYNEQFF. The whole variable domain, filled in from reference TRBV11-2 and TRBJ2-1, reads EAGVAQSPRYKIIEKRQSVAFWCNPISGHATLYWYQQILGQGPKLLIQFQNNGVVDDSQLPKDRFSAERLKGVDSTLKIQPAKLEDSAVYLCASSPGTFPSYNEQFFGPGTRLTVL.

This chain uses TRBV12-5 with TRBJ1-5; D is possibly TRBD1 (5 bases). The CDR3 has 13 amino acids. CDR1 is LGHNT and CDR2 is FRNRAP in the germline V gene. Trimming shortened V by 3 bases and J by 4 bases, and 7 bases separated the two germline ends. This chain's CDR3 is CASGFGGNQPQHF. CDR3 nucleotide sequence: TGTGCTAGTGGTTTTGGGGGGAATCAGCCCCAGCATTTT. Filled out from reference TRBV12-5 and TRBJ1-5, the complete variable domain reads DARVTQTPRHKVTEMGQEVTMRCQPILGHNTVFWYRQTMMQGLELLAYFRNRAPLDDSGMPKDRFSAEMPDATLATLKIQPSEPRDSAVYFCASGFGGNQPQHFGDGTRLSIL.

The chain has TRBV5-1 and TRBJ2-3; TRBD2 matches at 12 bases. The J segment lost 2 bases and the V segment lost 3 bases, leaving 4 bases of the junction unmatched. Germline assignment: CDR1 SGHRS and CDR2 YFSETQ. The CDR3 is 16 residues long. The CDR3, as DNA: TGCGCCAGCAGCTACGGACTAGCGGGGCCCACAGATACGCAGTATTTT. It encodes CASSYGLAGPTDTQYF.

The rearrangement joins TRBV29-1 to TRBJ1-2; D is unresolved. Germline V CDR1 and CDR2: SQVTM, ANQGSEA. The CDR3 is 13 amino acids. The ends were cut back, 4 bases at V and 7 bases at J, with 16 bases in the middle. In DNA, the CDR3 is TGCAGCGTTGGAGAGGGTCCAACGGGTGGCTACACCTTC. Protein sequence: CSVGEGPTGGYTF.

Note on this clone: Other DNA sequences in this specimen translate into the identical CDR3. V gene TRBV19 combines with J gene TRBJ2-5; no reliable D call. The germline V and J ends were trimmed by 5 bases and 4 bases, with 11 bases remaining between them. Looked up from germline, CDR1 is LNHDA and CDR2 is SQIVND (reference sequence). CDR3 length: 13 amino acids. The CDR3 region is CASSFFLGETQYF. Here the CDR3 DNA reads TGTGCCAGTAGTTTTTTTTTGGGAGAGACCCAGTACTTC.

The J gene is TRBJ1-1, the V gene TRBV6-5; no clear D. V was clipped by 6 bases and J by 4 bases, with 15 bases between them. CDR3 length equals 14 residues. In germline, CDR1 is MNHEY, CDR2 SVGAGI. The CDR3 reads CASSTRRPGTEAFF. For the CDR3, the DNA is TGTGCCAGCAGCACCCGCCGGCCCGGCACTGAAGCTTTCTTT.